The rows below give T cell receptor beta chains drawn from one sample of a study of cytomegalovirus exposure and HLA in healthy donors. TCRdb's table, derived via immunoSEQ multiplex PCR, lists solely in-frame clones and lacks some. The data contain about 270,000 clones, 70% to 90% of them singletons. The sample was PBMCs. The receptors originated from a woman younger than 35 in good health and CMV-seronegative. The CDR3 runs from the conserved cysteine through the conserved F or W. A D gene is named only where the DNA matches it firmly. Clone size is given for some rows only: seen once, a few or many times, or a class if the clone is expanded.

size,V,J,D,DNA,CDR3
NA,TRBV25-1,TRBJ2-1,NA,TGTGCCAGCAGTAAACGGGAGTACAATGAGCAGTTCTTC,CASSKREYNEQFF
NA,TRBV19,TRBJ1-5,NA,TGTGCCAGTAGGGAACAGGGAGGCAATCAGCCCCAGCATTTT,CASREQGGNQPQHF
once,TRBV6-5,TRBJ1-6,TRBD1,TGTGCCAGCAGGGGGACAGGGCTTACTAATTCACCCCTCCACTTT,CASRGTGLTNSPLHF
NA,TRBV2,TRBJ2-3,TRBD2,TGTGCCAGCAGTGATTGGCGGGGGGGCCGTACAGATACGCAGTATTTT,CASSDWRGGRTDTQYF
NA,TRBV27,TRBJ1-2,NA,TGTGCCAGCAGTTTTAGCCAGGGATCTAACTATGGCTACACCTTC,CASSFSQGSNYGYTF
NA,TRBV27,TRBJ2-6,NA,TGTGCCAGCAGTTTAACAGGGCTGGCTGGGGCCAACGTCCTGACTTTC,CASSLTGLAGANVLTF
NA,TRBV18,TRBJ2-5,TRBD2,TGTGCCAGCTCACCACCATGGACTAGCCAAGAGACCCAGTACTTC,CASSPPWTSQETQYF
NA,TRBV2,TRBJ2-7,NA,TGTGCCAGCAGGACGGCAGGGGTTTTTCGATACGAGCAGTACTTC,CASRTAGVFRYEQYF
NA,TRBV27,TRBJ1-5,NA,TGTGCCAGCAGTTTAGCGGCCGGATATAGCAATCAGCCCCAGCATTTT,CASSLAAGYSNQPQHF
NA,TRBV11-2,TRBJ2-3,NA,TGTGCCAGCAGCTTAGTGGGAGTAGATACGCAGTATTTT,CASSLVGVDTQYF
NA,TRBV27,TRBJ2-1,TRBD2,TGTGCCAGCAGTTTAATAGCGGGTTCCTACAATGAGCAGTTCTTC,CASSLIAGSYNEQFF
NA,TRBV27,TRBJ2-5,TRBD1,TGTGCCAGCAGCTCTGTGGACAGGCGCCAAGAGACCCAGTACTTC,CASSSVDRRQETQYF
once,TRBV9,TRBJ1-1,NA,TGTGCCAGCAGCCAGACAGAACTTGAAGCTTTCTTT,CASSQTELEAFF
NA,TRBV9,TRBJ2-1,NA,TGTGCCAGCAGCGTCGGCAGGGGCTCCTACAATGAGCAGTTCTTC,CASSVGRGSYNEQFF
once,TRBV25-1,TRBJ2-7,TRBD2,TGTGCCAGCAGTGAATATTATCCAGCGGGGTCAACCTACGAGCAGTACTTC,CASSEYYPAGSTYEQYF
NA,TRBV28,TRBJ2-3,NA,TGTGCCAGCAGTTTACAGGGTTCTGGCACAGATACGCAGTATTTT,CASSLQGSGTDTQYF
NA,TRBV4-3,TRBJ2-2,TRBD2,TGCGCCAGCAGCCTTGCTAGCGGGGGGGCCGTCACCGGGGAGCTGTTTTTT,CASSLASGGAVTGELFF
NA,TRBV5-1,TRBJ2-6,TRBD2,TGCGCCAGCGCGGCAGGGACTAATTCTGGGGCCAACGTCCTGACTTTC,CASAAGTNSGANVLTF
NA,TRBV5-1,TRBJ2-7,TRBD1,TGCGCCAGCGGATCACACCCGGACAGGGATCGGGCTCTCGAGCAGTACTTC,CASGSHPDRDRALEQYF
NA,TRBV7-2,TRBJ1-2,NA,TGTGCCAGCAGCTTTTCGAACTATGGCTACACCTTC,CASSFSNYGYTF
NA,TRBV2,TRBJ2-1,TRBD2,TGTGCCAGCAGGAGGAGCGGGAGGCCGGGCTACAATGAGCAGTTCTTC,CASRRSGRPGYNEQFF
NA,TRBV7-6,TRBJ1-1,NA,TGTGCCAGCAGCTTAGTGGGGGAGGACACTGAAGCTTTCTTT,CASSLVGEDTEAFF
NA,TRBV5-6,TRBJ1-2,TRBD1,TGTGCCAGCAGCTCTACAGGGGGCAGGAACTATGGCTACACCTTC,CASSSTGGRNYGYTF
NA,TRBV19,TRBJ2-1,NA,TGTGCCAGTAGTGACAGTCTAACCCACAATGAGCAGTTCTTC,CASSDSLTHNEQFF
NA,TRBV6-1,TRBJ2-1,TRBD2,TGTGCCAGCAGTGTACTCGCAACTAGCGGGGGCTCTTACAATGAGCAGTTCTTC,CASSVLATSGGSYNEQFF
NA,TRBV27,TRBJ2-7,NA,TGTGCCAGCAGTTTATCCCCGGCTCCAGGCGACGAGCAGTACTTC,CASSLSPAPGDEQYF
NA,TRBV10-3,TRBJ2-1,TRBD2,TGTGCCATCAGATCCGGGACTAGCGGGGGAAATGAGCAGTTCTTC,CAIRSGTSGGNEQFF
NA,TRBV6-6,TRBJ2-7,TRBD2,TGTGCCAGCAGTTGGACTAGCGGGAGTACGTACGAGCAGTACTTC,CASSWTSGSTYEQYF
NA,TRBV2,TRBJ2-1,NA,TGTGCCAGCAGTGAGACAGCGACCCCCTACAATGAGCAGTTCTTC,CASSETATPYNEQFF
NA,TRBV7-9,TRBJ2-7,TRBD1,TGTGCCAGCAGCGCACGGGACAGGGGCTACGAGCAGTACTTC,CASSARDRGYEQYF
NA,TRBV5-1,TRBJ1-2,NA,TGCGCCAGCAGCTTGGACAGTACCTATGGCTACACCTTC,CASSLDSTYGYTF
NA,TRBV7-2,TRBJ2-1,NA,TGTGCCAGCAGCTCCGGGTTCGACAATGAGCAGTTCTTC,CASSSGFDNEQFF
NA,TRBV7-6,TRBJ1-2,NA,TGTGCCAGCAGCTTCCTCGCGGGACGGATTAACTATGGCTACACCTTC,CASSFLAGRINYGYTF
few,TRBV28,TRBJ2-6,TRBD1,TGTGCCAGCAGTCGGGACAGTGTGAGCTCTGGGGCCAACGTCCTGACTTTC,CASSRDSVSSGANVLTF
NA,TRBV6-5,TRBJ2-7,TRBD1,TGTGCCAGCAGTAAACAGGGGGCGCAGATCCACGAGCAGTACTTC,CASSKQGAQIHEQYF
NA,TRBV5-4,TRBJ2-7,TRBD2,TGTGCCAGCAGCCGGGGGACTAGCGGTTCCTACGAGCAGTACTTC,CASSRGTSGSYEQYF
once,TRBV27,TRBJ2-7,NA,TGTGCCAGCAGAGTAAGGGGGAGCTACGAGCAGTACTTC,CASRVRGSYEQYF
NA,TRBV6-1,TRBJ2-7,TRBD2,TGTGCCAGCAGTGACCTTAGCGGGAGAAAGTTTTACGAGCAGTACTTC,CASSDLSGRKFYEQYF
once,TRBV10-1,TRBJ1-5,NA,TGCGCCAGCAGTGAGGCCGCAGGGGATTCTTTAAGCAATCAGCCCCAGCATTTT,CASSEAAGDSLSNQPQHF